This T cell receptor (beta chain) was documented in a study of OX40 agonist ivuxolimab in advanced cancers. On the study more broadly: Patients with prior anti-PD-1, anti-PD-L1 or anti-CTLA-4 therapy were eligible; 35% to 50% had some. Partial responses were achieved by three patients, of whom one had hepatocellular carcinoma and two had cutaneous melanoma. The study's findings and limits: On average, a greater number of expanded clones characterised CD8+ T cells relative to CD4+. Dosing at 0.1 to 3.0 mg/kg was accompanied by clonal expansion of CD4+ and CD8+ blood T cells by week 6.

The V gene's germline CDR1 is GTSNPN and CDR2 SVGIG (reference sequence). The J segment lost 3 bases and the V segment lost 2 bases, leaving 14 bases of the junction unmatched. The CDR3 runs to 20 residues. About this clone: The antigen is unknown.

TCRdb's table, derived via immunoSEQ multiplex PCR, lists solely in-frame clones and lacks some. The sample carries roughly 50,000 clones, around 80% recorded once. This receptor was identified in an adult with an advanced solid tumor such as melanoma, head and neck, liver or kidney cancer. The V call is TRBV30, the J call TRBJ2-2; 14 bases are a match to TRBD2. The sequences come from CD4+ or CD8+ T cells sorted from blood, collected in a trial of the OX40 agonist ivuxolimab. CDR3 sequence: CAWSLTPGLAGAAYTGELFF. The CDR3 DNA follows: TGTGCCTGGAGTTTAACCCCGGGACTAGCGGGAGCGGCGTACACCGGGGAGCTGTTTTTT.